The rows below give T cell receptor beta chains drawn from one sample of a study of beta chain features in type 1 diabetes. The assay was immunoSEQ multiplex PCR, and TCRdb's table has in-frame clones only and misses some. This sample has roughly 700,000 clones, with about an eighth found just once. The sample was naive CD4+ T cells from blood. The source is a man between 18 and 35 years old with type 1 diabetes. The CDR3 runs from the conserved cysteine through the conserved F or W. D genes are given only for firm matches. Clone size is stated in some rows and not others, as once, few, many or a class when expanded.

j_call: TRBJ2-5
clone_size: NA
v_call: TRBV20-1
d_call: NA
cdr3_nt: TGCAGTGCTGCAGGGCGGGAGACCCAGTACTTC
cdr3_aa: CSAAGRETQYF

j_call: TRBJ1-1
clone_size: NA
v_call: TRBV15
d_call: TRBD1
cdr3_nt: TGTGCCACCAGCAGTGCCGGGACAGGGTGGACTGAAGCTTTCTTT
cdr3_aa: CATSSAGTGWTEAFF

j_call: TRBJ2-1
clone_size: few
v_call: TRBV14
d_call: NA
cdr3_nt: TGTGCCAGCAGCCAGTCTTCCCGGAGCTTCTACAATGAGCAGTTCTTC
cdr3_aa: CASSQSSRSFYNEQFF

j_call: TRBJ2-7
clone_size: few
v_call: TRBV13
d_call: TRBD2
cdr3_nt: TGTGCCAGCAGCTTGGGCGGAGGCGGGGGCGAGCAGTACTTC
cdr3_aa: CASSLGGGGGEQYF

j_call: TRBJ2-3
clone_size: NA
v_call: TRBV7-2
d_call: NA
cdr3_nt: TGTGCCAGCAGCTTCTACGAGCGCCCACAGTATTTT
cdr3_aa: CASSFYERPQYF

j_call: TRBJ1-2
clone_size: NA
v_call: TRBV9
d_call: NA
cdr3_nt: TGTGCCAGCAGCGTACAGACGAGAGGCTACACCTTC
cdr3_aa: CASSVQTRGYTF

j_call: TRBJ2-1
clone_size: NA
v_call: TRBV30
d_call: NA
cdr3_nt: TGTGCCTGGGGTCCCGCGAATGTCTGGTTCTTC
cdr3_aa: CAWGPANVWFF

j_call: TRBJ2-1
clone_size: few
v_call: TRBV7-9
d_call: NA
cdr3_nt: TGTGCCAGCAGCAGTCGGGGAAGGGACCTCTACAATGAGCAGTTCTTC
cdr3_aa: CASSSRGRDLYNEQFF

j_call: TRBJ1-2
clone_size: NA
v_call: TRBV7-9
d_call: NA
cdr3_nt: TGTGCCAGCAGCAATACGGGACCAAGCTATGGCTACACCTTC
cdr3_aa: CASSNTGPSYGYTF

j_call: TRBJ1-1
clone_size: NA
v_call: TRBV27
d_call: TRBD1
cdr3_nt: TGTGCCAGCAGAACTACGCAGGGGGGAATGAACACTGAAGCTTTCTTT
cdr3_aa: CASRTTQGGMNTEAFF

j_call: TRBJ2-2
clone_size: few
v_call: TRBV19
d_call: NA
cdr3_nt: TGTGCCAGTACGGTCACCCGGGACACCACCGGGGAGCTGTTTTTT
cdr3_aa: CASTVTRDTTGELFF

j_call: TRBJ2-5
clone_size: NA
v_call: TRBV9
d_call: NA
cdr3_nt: TGTGCCAGCAGCGCCCGGGACTTCCAAGAGACCCAGTACTTC
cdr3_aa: CASSARDFQETQYF

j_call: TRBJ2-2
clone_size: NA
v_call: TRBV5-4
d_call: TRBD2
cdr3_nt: TGTGCCAGCAGCCCTTGGACTAGTGGCACCGGGGAGCTGTTTTTT
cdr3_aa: CASSPWTSGTGELFF